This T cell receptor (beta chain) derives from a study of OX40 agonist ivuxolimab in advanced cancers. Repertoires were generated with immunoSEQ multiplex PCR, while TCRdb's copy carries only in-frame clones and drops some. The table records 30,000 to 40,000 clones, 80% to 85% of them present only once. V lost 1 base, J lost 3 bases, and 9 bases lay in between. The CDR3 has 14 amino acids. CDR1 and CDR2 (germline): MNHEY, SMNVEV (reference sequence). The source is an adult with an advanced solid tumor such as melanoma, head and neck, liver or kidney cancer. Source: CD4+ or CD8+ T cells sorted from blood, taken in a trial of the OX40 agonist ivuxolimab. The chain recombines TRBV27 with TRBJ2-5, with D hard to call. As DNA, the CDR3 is TGTGCCAGCAGTTTATTGGGCAGTAAAGAGACCCAGTACTTC. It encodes CASSLLGSKETQYF.